There are many counts of the clone carrying this T cell receptor (beta chain). The sample comes from a study of metastatic and nonmetastatic thyroid tumors. Thyroid surgery had not been preceded by any treatment in any patient. TCRdb called clones again from the PCR reads with MiXCR. Of tens of thousands of clones detected, more than 20% appear once; the ten largest clones hold under 9%. This CDR3 is 13 amino acids long. Germline CDR1 reads DFQATT; CDR2 reads SNEGSKA (reference sequence). The V end was cut by 3 bases, the J end by 3 bases, with 9 bases between. The V call is TRBV20-1, the J call TRBJ1-5; D possibly corresponds to TRBD1 (5 bases). This receptor was taken from a female donor with papillary thyroid cancer or a benign thyroid nodule (not recorded which). Some clones in this sample may be carry-over from other donors' samples. The sequenced sample was blood. CDR3 sequence: CSASHGTNQPQHF. CDR3 bases: TGCAGTGCTAGTCACGGGACCAATCAGCCCCAGCATTTT.